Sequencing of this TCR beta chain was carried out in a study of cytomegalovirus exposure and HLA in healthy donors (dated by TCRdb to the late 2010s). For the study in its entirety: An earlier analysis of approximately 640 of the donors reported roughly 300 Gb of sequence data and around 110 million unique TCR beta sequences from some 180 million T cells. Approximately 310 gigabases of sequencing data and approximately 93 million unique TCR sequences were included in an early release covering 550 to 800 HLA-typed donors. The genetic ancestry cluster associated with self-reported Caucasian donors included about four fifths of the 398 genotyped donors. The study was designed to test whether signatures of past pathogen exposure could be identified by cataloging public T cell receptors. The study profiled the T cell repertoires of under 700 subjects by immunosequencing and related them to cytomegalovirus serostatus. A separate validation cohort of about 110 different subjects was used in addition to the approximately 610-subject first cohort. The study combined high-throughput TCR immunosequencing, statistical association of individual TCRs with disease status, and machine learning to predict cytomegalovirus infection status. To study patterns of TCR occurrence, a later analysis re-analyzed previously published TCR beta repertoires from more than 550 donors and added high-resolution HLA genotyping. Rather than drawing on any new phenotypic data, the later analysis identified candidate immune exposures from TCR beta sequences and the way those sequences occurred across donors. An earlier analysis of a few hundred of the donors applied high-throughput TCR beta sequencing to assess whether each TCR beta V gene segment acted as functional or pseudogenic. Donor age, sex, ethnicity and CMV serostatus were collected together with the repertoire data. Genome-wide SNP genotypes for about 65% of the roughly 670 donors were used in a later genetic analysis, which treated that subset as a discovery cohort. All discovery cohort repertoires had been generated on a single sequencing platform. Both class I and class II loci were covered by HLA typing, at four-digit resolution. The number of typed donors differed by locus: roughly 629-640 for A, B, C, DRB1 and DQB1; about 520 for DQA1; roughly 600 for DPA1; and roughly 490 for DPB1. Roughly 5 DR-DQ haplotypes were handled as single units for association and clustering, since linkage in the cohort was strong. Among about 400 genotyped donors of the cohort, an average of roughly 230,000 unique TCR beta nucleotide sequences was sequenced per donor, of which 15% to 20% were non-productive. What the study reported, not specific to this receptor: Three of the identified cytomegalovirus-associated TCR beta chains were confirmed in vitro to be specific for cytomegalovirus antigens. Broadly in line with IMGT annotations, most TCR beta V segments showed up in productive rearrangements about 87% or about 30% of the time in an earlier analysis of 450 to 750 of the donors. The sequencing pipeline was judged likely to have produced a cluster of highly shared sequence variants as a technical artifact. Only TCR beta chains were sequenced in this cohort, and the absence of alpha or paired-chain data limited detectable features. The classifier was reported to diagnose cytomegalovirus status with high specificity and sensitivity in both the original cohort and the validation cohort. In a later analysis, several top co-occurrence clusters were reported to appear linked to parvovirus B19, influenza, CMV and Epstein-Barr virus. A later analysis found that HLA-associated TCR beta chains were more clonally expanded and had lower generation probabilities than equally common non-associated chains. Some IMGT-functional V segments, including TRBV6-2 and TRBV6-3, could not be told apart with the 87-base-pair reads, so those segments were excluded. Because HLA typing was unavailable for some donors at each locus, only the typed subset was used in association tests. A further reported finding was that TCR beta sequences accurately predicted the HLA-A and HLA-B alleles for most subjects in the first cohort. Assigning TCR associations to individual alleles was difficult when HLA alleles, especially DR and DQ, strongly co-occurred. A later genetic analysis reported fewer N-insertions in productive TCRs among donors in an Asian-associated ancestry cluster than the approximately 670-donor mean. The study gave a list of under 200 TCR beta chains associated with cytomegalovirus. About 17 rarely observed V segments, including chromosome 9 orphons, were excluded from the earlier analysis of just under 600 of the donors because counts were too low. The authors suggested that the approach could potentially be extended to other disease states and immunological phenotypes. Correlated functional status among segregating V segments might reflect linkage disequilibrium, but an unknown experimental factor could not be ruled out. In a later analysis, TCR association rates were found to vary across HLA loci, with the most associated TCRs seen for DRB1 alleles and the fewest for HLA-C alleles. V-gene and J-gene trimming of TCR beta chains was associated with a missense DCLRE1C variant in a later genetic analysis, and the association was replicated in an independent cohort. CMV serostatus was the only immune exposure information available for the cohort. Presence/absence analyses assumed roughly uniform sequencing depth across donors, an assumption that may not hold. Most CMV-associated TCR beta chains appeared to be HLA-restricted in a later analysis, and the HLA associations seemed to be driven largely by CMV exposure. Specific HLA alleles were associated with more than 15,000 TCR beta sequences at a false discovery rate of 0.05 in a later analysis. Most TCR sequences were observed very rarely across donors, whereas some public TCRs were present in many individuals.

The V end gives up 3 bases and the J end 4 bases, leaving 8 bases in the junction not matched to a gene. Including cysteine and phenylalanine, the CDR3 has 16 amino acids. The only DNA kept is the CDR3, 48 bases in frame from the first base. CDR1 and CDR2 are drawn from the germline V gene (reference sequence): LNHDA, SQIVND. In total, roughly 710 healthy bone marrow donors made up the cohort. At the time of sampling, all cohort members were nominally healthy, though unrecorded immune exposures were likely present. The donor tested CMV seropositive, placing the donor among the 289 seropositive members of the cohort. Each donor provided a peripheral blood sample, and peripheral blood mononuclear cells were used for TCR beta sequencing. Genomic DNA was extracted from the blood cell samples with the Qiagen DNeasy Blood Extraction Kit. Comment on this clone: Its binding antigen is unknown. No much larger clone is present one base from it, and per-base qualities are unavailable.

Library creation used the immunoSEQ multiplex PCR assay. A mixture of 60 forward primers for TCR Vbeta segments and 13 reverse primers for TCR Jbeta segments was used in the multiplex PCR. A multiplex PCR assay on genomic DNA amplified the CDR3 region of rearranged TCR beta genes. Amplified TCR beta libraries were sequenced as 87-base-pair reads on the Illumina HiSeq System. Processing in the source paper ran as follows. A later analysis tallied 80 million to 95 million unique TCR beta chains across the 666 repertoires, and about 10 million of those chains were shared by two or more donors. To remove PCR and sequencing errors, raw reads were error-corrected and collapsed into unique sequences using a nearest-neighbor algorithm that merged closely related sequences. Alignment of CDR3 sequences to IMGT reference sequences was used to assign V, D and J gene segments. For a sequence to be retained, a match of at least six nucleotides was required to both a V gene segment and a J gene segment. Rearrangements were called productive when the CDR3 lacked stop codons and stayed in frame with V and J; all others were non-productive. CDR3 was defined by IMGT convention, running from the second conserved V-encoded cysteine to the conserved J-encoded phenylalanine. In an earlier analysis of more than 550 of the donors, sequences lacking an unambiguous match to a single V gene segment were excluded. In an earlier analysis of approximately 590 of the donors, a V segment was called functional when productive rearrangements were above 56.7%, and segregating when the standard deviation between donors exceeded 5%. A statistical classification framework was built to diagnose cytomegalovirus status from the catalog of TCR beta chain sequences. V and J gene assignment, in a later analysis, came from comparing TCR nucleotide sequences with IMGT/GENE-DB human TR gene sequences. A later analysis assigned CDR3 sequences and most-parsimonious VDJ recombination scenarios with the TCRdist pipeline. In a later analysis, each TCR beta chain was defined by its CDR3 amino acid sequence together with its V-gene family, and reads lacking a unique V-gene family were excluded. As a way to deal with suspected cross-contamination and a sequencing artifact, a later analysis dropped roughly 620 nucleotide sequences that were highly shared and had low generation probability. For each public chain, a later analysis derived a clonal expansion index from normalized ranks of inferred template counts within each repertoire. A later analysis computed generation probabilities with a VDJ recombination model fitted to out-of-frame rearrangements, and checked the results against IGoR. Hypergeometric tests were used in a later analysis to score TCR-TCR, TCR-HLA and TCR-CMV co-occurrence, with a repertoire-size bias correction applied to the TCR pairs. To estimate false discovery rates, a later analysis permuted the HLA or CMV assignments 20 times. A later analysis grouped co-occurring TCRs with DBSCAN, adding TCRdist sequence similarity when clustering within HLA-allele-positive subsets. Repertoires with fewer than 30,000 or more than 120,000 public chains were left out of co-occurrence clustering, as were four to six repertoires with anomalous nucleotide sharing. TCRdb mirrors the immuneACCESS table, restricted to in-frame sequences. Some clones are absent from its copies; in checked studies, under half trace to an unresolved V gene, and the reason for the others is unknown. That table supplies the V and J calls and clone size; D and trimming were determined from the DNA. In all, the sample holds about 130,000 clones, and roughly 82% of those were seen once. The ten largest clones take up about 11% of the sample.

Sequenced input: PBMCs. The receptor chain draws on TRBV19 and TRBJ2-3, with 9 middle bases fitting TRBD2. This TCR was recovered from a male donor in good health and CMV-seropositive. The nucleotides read TGTGCCAGTAGTATTCTTAGCGGGAGAGGGGCAGATACGCAGTATTTT. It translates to CASSILSGRGADTQYF.